This T cell receptor (beta chain) was sequenced in a study of T cell changes during pregnancy in multiple sclerosis. Per the germline V gene, CDR1 is LGHNA and CDR2 is YSLEER. This CDR3 spans 13 amino acids. Deletions cut 4 bases from V and 5 bases from J, with 11 bases between. Libraries were prepared by immunoSEQ multiplex PCR; TCRdb keeps only in-frame clonotypes and omits some of them. Among almost 65,000 clones, over 80% were seen once, and the ten largest hold around 2.3%. Specimen: peripheral blood, collected in the first trimester of pregnancy. J is TRBJ1-1 and V is TRBV4-3, with D perhaps matching TRBD1 (6 bases). The TCR comes from a female donor with multiple sclerosis, enrolled in a pregnancy study. The CDR3 loop is CASSLQGRTEAFF. CDR3 nucleotides: TGCGCCAGCAGCCTACAGGGTCGGACTGAAGCTTTCTTT.